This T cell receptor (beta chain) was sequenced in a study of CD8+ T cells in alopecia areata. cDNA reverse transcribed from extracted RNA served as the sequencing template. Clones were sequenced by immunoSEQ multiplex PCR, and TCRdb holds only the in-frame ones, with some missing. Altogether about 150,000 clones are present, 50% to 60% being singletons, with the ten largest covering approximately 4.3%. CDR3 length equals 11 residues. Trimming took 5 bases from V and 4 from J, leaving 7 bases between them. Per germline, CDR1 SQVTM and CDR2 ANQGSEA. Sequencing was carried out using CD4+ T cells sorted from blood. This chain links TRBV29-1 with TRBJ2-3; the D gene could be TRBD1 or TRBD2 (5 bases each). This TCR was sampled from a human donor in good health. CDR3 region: CSVPGPDTQYF. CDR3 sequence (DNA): TGCAGCGTTCCGGGGCCAGATACGCAGTATTTT.